These 29 T cell receptor beta chains were sequenced from one sample in a study of blood T cell repertoires in COVID-19. Some clones are missing from TCRdb's copy, which holds only in-frame ones; the method was immunoSEQ multiplex PCR. The table records about 200,000 clones, 88% of them present only once. The sample comprised peripheral blood. Source of these receptors: a man aged 35-49 years with active or convalescent COVID-19.

This chain connects TRBV4-1 to TRBJ1-1, with D unclear. With 2 bases removed from V and 6 bases from J, the gap between germline ends came to 16 bases. The CDR3 totals 15 residues. Germline V gene sequence: CDR1 MGHRA, CDR2 YSYEKL. CDR3 sequence (DNA): TGCGCCAGCAGCCAACCCTGGGAGGTGGGGTCTGAAGCTTTCTTT. It translates to CASSQPWEVGSEAFF.

This clone was counted once. The chain is built from TRBV2 and TRBJ1-2, with a weak D call TRBD1 (6 bases). Per the germline V gene, CDR1 is SNHLY and CDR2 is FYNNEI. Trimming stripped 7 bases from V and 3 bases from J, with 15 bases between. The CDR3 loop spans 14 amino acids. CDR3 in amino acids: CASTRGHWDYGYTF. Here the CDR3 DNA reads TGTGCCAGCACCAGGGGACACTGGGACTATGGCTACACCTTC.

The chain joins TRBV28 to TRBJ2-3, with 10 bases that match TRBD2. Trimming removed 6 bases from V and 5 bases from J; junction bases left unmatched: 11. Germline CDR1 MDHEN, CDR2 SYDVKM. This CDR3 is built from 16 residues. The CDR3 coding sequence is TGTGCCAGCAGCTCCCTTTACAGCGGGGGGGGAGATACGCAGTATTTT. Amino acid sequence: CASSSLYSGGGDTQYF. The full variable domain, in which reference TRBV28 and TRBJ2-3 provide the parts outside the CDR3, is DVKVTQSSRYLVKRTGEKVFLECVQDMDHENMFWYRQDPGLGLRLIYFSYDVKMKEKGDIPEGYSVSREKKERFSLILESASTNQTSMYLCASSSLYSGGGDTQYFGPGTRLTVL.

The chain has TRBV6-2 or TRBV6-3 and TRBJ1-2; the match to TRBD1 covers 7 bases. V was pared by 5 bases and J by 4 bases, with 10 bases of the junction left unmatched. Germline V gene lookup returns CDR1 MNHEY and CDR2 SVGEGT. This CDR3 contains 15 residues. This chain's CDR3 is CASSADRVISYGYTF. In nucleotides, the CDR3 is TGTGCCAGCAGTGCTGACAGGGTGATATCCTATGGCTACACCTTC.

The genes are TRBV7-2 and TRBJ2-7; 7 positions agree with TRBD1. The CDR3 is 15 residues long. The V and J ends lost 3 bases and 6 bases, in that order; junction bases with no gene match: 11. Germline V lookup: CDR1 SGHTA, CDR2 FQGNSA. CDR3 sequence: CASSLPPGQLVEQYF. Written as DNA, the CDR3 is TGTGCCAGCAGCTTGCCCCCGGGACAGTTAGTCGAGCAGTACTTC.

The rearrangement uses TRBV28 and TRBJ1-2; 7 bases are shared with TRBD1. CDR1 is MDHEN and CDR2 is SYDVKM in the germline V gene. J was trimmed by 8 bases and V by 6 bases; bases with no gene match: 12. The CDR3 extends over 14 amino acids. The CDR3 region has the DNA TGTGCCAGCAGGTCCACAGGGGCTTCACGGGGCTACACCTTC. Encoded protein: CASRSTGASRGYTF.

The chain uses TRBV11-2 and TRBJ2-1, with D possibly TRBD2 on 7 matching bases. The CDR3 has 15 amino acids. CDR1 and CDR2 (germline): SGHAT, FQNNGV. The V end lost 4 bases, the J end lost 9 bases, and 19 bases lay between the germline ends. The CDR3 DNA sequence: TGTGCCAGCAGCTGGGGGGGGGCCGCCCTCAGTGAGCAGTTCTTC. Protein: CASSWGGAALSEQFF.

This clone has just one count. The chain carries TRBV27 and TRBJ2-5, with D maybe TRBD2 (5 bases). The germline V gene has CDR1 MNHEY and CDR2 SMNVEV (reference sequence). The CDR3 loop spans 14 amino acids. V lost 2 bases to trimming and J lost 7 bases, with 14 bases between them. The CDR3 nucleotides are TGTGCCAGCAGTTTACTGCCCGGGATGGGGACCCAGTACTTC. It encodes CASSLLPGMGTQYF.

The chain couples TRBV18 to TRBJ2-5; 8 nucleotides line up with TRBD2. CDR1 is KGHSH and CDR2 is LQKENI in the germline V gene. This CDR3 has 17 residues. V trimming: 6 bases; J trimming: 0 bases; junction bases outside the gene matches: 12. The CDR3 region is CASSPSTSGWYQETQYF. The CDR3 DNA sequence: TGTGCCAGCTCGCCTAGTACTAGCGGTTGGTACCAAGAGACCCAGTACTTC.

The gene calls are TRBV5-1 and TRBJ2-5; TRBD1 is a possible D gene (6 bases). Germline-derived CDR1 and CDR2 are SGHRS and YFSETQ. Trimming cost V 0 bases and J 0 bases, with 6 bases left between them. The CDR3 is 14 residues long. CDR3: CASSLGDNQETQYF. Written as DNA, the CDR3 is TGCGCCAGCAGCTTGGGGGACAACCAAGAGACCCAGTACTTC.

This clone was seen a single time. This sequence joins TRBV3-1 (or the pseudogene TRBV3-2) and TRBJ2-3; D not certain. Per germline, CDR1 LGHDT and CDR2 YNNKEL (reference sequence). The V gene lost 2 bases and the J gene lost 2 bases, with 5 bases spanning the gap. The CDR3 loop spans 13 amino acids. This chain's CDR3 is CASSQPTTDTQYF. The CDR3 DNA follows: TGTGCCAGCAGCCAACCTACCACAGATACGCAGTATTTT.

The chain employs TRBV7-3 and TRBJ2-3; 9 bases line up with TRBD2. Germline V gene lookup returns CDR1 SGHTA and CDR2 FQGTGA. The CDR3 runs to 15 residues. Trimming at V came to 4 bases and at J to 5 bases, leaving 7 bases not matched to a gene. CDR3 loop: CASSSVAGAGDTQYF. The CDR3 DNA reads TGTGCCAGCAGCTCTGTAGCGGGGGCTGGAGATACGCAGTATTTT.

The V and J genes are TRBV18 and TRBJ2-1; 10 bases are a match to TRBD2. J lost 8 bases, V lost 5 bases, and 6 bases had no gene match. Germline CDR1 KGHSH, CDR2 LQKENI. This CDR3 is built from 14 residues. The CDR3 is CASSTSGTSHEQFF. The CDR3 DNA is TGTGCCAGCTCAACTAGCGGGACATCCCATGAGCAGTTCTTC.

The chain combines TRBV5-1 with TRBJ2-3; weak D call: TRBD1 (5 bases). Germline V gene lookup returns CDR1 SGHRS and CDR2 YFSETQ. CDR3 length: 14 residues. The V gene lost 0 bases and the J gene lost 2 bases, with 7 bases spanning the gap. CDR3 nucleotides: TGCGCCAGCAGCTTGGAAGGGGTCACAGATACGCAGTATTTT. Translating gives CASSLEGVTDTQYF.

The genes are TRBV11-2 and TRBJ1-2; TRBD1 might be the D (5 bases). Per germline, CDR1 SGHAT and CDR2 FQNNGV. This CDR3 contains 13 residues. The ends were cut back, 0 bases at V and 8 bases at J, with 10 bases in the middle. The CDR3 coding sequence is TGTGCCAGCAGCTTAGAAGGGGTATGGGGCTACACCTTC. Residues: CASSLEGVWGYTF.

The V call is TRBV6-5, the J call TRBJ1-2; 8 nucleotides match TRBD1. The CDR3 totals 12 residues. Germline V CDR1 and CDR2: MNHEY, SVGAGI. The junction had 6 bases not matched to a gene; V was cut back by 7 bases and J by 8 bases. The chain's CDR3 is CASTQGALGYTF. CDR3 nucleotides: TGTGCCAGCACCCAGGGGGCGCTGGGCTACACCTTC.

The genes are TRBV11-3 and TRBJ2-2; maybe TRBD1 (5 bases). Germline CDR1 SGHNT, CDR2 YENEEA. This CDR3 has 14 residues. Between the trimmed V and J ends, which lost 5 bases and 2 bases, there was a span of 9 bases. In DNA, the CDR3 is TGTGCCAGCAGCCCGACAGCTAACACCGGGGAGCTGTTTTTT. It yields the protein CASSPTANTGELFF.

The chain uses TRBV3-1 (or the pseudogene TRBV3-2) and TRBJ2-3; 10 nucleotides agree with TRBD2. V was pared by 4 bases and J by 1 base, with 5 bases of the junction left unmatched. The CDR3 is 16 residues long. The V gene's germline CDR1 is LGHDT and CDR2 YNNKEL (reference sequence). CDR3 residues: CASSRSSGGGTDTQYF. The CDR3 DNA is TGTGCCAGCAGCCGTTCGAGCGGGGGGGGCACAGATACGCAGTATTTT.

CDR3 region: CASSLPEDIQYF. The CDR3 DNA reads TGCGCCAGCAGCTTGCCCGAGGACATTCAGTACTTC. J is TRBJ2-4 and V is TRBV5-1; D is uncertain. The germline CDR1 and CDR2 sequences are SGHRS and YFSETQ. This CDR3 is 12 amino acids long. V lost 1 base and J lost 8, with 7 bases in between.

The chain recombines TRBV19 with TRBJ2-1; TRBD1 matches 7 bases. The ends lost 5 bases at V and 9 bases at J; junction bases unmatched: 7. Germline-derived CDR1 and CDR2 are LNHDA and SQIVND (reference sequence). The CDR3 runs 13 residues. CDR3 residues: CASSPRQGGEQFF. The CDR3 DNA follows: TGTGCCAGTAGTCCAAGACAGGGTGGTGAGCAGTTCTTC. The full variable domain, its missing parts supplied by reference TRBV19 and TRBJ2-1, is DGGITQSPKYLFRKEGQNVTLSCEQNLNHDAMYWYRQDPGQGLRLIYYSQIVNDFQKGDIAEGYSVSREKKESFPLTVTSAQKNPTAFYLCASSPRQGGEQFFGPGTRLTVL.

The chain couples TRBV12-3 or TRBV12-4 to TRBJ2-4, with TRBD2 matching over 7 bases. J was trimmed by 13 bases and V by 2 bases; bases with no gene match: 8. The length of the CDR3 is 13 residues. The CDR3 region is CASSLMGGGLQYF. The CDR3 DNA sequence: TGTGCCAGCAGTTTAATGGGCGGGGGACTACAGTACTTC.

The V gene is TRBV9, the J gene TRBJ1-3, with D tentatively TRBD1 (6 bases). The CDR3 loop spans 15 amino acids. Trimming left V 7 bases short and J 0 bases short, with 14 bases between. Germline V gene lookup returns CDR1 SGDLS and CDR2 YYNGEE. The CDR3 here is CASGGYRVSGNTIYF. DNA of the CDR3: TGTGCCAGCGGGGGTTACAGGGTCTCTGGAAACACCATATATTTT.

V and J are TRBV7-9 and TRBJ2-5; 10 positions match TRBD2. The ends lost 3 bases at V and 5 bases at J; junction bases unmatched: 9. Germline V gene data show CDR1 as SEHNR and CDR2 as FQNEAQ (reference sequence). The CDR3 is 16 residues long. This chain's CDR3 is CASSFGISSGGETQYF. The CDR3 nucleotides read TGTGCCAGCAGCTTCGGGATCTCTAGCGGGGGTGAGACCCAGTACTTC.

CDR3 sequence (DNA): TGTGCCAGCAACCCACAGGGGTTTGGTGGCTACACCTTC. As protein: CASNPQGFGGYTF. The chain joins TRBV28 to TRBJ1-2, with 7 bases aligning to TRBD1. The V segment lost 7 bases and the J segment 7 bases; nucleotides outside the gene matches: 9. The CDR3 contains 13 residues. Germline CDR1 reads MDHEN; CDR2 reads SYDVKM.

V is TRBV19 and J is TRBJ1-5; 9 nucleotides align to TRBD1. Losses at the gene ends were 2 bases for V and 0 bases for J; bases not matched to a gene: 5. The germline V gene has CDR1 LNHDA and CDR2 SQIVND (reference sequence). The CDR3 sequence is 17 residues long. CDR3 protein: CASSIRQGGNSNQPQHF. The CDR3 nucleotides read TGTGCCAGTAGTATAAGACAGGGGGGGAATAGCAATCAGCCCCAGCATTTT.

The chain recombines TRBV12-5 with TRBJ1-5; 7 nucleotides match TRBD1. With 6 bases clipped from V and 2 bases from J, the junction kept 13 bases outside the gene matches. The CDR3 runs to 17 residues. Germline V gives CDR1 LGHNT, CDR2 FRNRAP. The CDR3 loop reads CASGADRVGYGNQPQHF. For the CDR3, the DNA is TGTGCTAGTGGAGCCGACAGGGTGGGGTATGGCAATCAGCCCCAGCATTTT.

The chain uses TRBV5-5 and TRBJ2-7, with D possibly matching TRBD2 (6 bases). CDR3 length equals 17 residues. V lost 4 bases, J lost 2 bases, and 22 bases lay in between. In germline, CDR1 is SGHKS, CDR2 YYEKEE (reference sequence). CDR3 sequence reads: CASSLGLITGGPYEQYF. DNA of the CDR3: TGTGCCAGCAGCCTCGGTTTAATCACCGGAGGGCCCTACGAGCAGTACTTC.

This clone was counted only a few times. The genes are TRBV7-9 and TRBJ2-7; 11 bases align to TRBD2. Germline V gene data show CDR1 as SEHNR and CDR2 as FQNEAQ (reference sequence). J gave up 5 bases and V 6 bases, and 12 bases lay outside the gene matches. The length of the CDR3 is 16 residues. CDR3 bases: TGTGCCAGCAGTTATTTAGCGGGAGGGCCTGGGGACGAGCAGTACTTC. It codes for CASSYLAGGPGDEQYF. The variable domain in full, with the rest retrieved from reference TRBV7-9 and TRBJ2-7, is DTGVSQNPRHKITKRGQNVTFRCDPISEHNRLYWYRQTLGQGPEFLTYFQNEAQLEKSRLLSDRFSAERPKGSFSTLEIQRTEQGDSAMYLCASSYLAGGPGDEQYFGPGTRLTVT.

The chain carries TRBV10-3 and TRBJ2-5; no reliable D call. Between the trimmed V and J ends, which lost 6 bases and 2 bases, there was a span of 16 bases. This CDR3 contains 15 residues. CDR1 is ENHRY and CDR2 is SYGVKD in the germline V gene. The CDR3 here is CAISVGPGSQETQYF. For the CDR3, the DNA is TGTGCCATCAGCGTTGGGCCAGGATCTCAAGAGACCCAGTACTTC.